This T cell receptor (beta chain) is from a study of T cells in Graves' hyperthyroidism and ophthalmopathy. The CDR3 extends over 15 amino acids. Germline CDR1 KGHSH, CDR2 LQKENI. V dropped 3 bases and J dropped 4 bases, with 16 bases sitting between them. Amplification targeted TCR beta CDR3 regions from RNA transcripts. During a first-round RT-PCR of the TCR CDR3, the HTBI primer set was used. TCRdb used MiXCR to reprocess the multiplex PCR reads, holding one entry per CDR3 protein. The sample yields approximately 630,000 distinct CDR3 sequences, 15% to 20% seen once. A remark on this clonotype: What it binds is not known.

General study points: Classification by a 13 V-J model distinguished ophthalmopathy from stable hyperthyroidism.

The specimen was blood. This sequence joins TRBV18 and TRBJ2-7; D possibly corresponds to TRBD1 (6 bases). This clonotype was sampled from a woman under 40 with Graves' hyperthyroidism. The CDR3 DNA reads as TGTGCCAGCTCACCTCCCCGGACAGAAAGTTACGAGCAGTACTTC. As protein: CASSPPRTESYEQYF.